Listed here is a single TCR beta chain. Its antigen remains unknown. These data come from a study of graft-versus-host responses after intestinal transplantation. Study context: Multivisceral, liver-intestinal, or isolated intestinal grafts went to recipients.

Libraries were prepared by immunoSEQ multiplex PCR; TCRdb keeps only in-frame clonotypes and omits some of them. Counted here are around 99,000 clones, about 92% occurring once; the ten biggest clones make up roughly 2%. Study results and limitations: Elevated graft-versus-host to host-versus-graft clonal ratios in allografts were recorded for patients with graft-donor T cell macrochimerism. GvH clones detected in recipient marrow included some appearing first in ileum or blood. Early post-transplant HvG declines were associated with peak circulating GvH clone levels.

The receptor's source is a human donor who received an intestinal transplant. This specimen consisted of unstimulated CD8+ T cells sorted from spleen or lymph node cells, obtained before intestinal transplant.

CDR3 sequence (DNA): TGTGCCAGCAGTTTGACAGGGGAGGGTAACTATGGCTACACCTTC. Translating gives CASSLTGEGNYGYTF. The chain links TRBV27 to TRBJ1-2; 8 positions agree with TRBD1. Germline V gene data show CDR1 as MNHEY and CDR2 as SMNVEV (reference sequence). V shed 3 bases, J shed 1 base, and the junction held 4 bases outside the gene matches. CDR3 length: 15 residues.